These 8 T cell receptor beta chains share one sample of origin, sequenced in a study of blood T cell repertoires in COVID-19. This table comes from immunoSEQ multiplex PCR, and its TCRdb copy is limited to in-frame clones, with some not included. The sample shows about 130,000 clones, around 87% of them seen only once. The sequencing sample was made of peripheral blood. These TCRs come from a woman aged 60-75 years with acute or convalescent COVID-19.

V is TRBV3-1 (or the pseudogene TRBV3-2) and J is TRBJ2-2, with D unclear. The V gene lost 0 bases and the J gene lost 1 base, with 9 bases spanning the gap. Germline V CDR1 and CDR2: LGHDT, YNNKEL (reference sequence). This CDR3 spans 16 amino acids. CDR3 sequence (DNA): TGTGCCAGCAGCCAAGATTCGGTAAGGAACACCGGGGAGCTGTTTTTT. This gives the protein CASSQDSVRNTGELFF.

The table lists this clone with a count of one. DNA of the CDR3: TGTGCCAGCAGCTTAGGAGGGGGCCATGAGCAGTTCTTC. As protein: CASSLGGGHEQFF. The V call is TRBV7-9, the J call TRBJ2-1, with TRBD1 matching over 7 bases. Germline V gene data show CDR1 as SEHNR and CDR2 as FQNEAQ (reference sequence). The CDR3 has 13 residues. The trim removed 1 base at V and 8 bases at J, leaving 2 bases unmatched.

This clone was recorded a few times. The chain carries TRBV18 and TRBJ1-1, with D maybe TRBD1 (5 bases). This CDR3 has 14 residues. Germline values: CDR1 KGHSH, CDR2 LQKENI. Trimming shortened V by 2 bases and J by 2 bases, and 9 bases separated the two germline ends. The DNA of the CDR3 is TGTGCCAGCTCACCAGACAGCTACAACACTGAAGCTTTCTTT. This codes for CASSPDSYNTEAFF.

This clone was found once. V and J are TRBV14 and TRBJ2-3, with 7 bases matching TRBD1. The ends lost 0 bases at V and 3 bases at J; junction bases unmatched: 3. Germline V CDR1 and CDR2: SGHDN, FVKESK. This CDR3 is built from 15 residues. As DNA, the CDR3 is TGTGCCAGCAGCCAAGAGGGACAGAGGACAGATACGCAGTATTTT. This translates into CASSQEGQRTDTQYF.

The CDR3 loop reads CASTKSGGTEAFF. In nucleotides, the CDR3 is TGTGCCAGTACTAAATCAGGGGGCACTGAAGCTTTCTTT. The chain combines TRBV19 with TRBJ1-1; 7 positions match TRBD1. There are 13 residues in the CDR3. Germline lookup yields CDR1 LNHDA and CDR2 SQIVND (reference sequence). V lost 7 bases to trimming and J lost 4 bases; unmatched junction nucleotides: 6.

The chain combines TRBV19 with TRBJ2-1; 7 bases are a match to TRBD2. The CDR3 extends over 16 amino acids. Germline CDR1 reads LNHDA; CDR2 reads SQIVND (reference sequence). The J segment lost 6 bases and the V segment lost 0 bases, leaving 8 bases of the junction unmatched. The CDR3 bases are TGTGCCAGTAGTATAGACCCCCCGGGACTAACCAATGAGCAGTTCTTC. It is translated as CASSIDPPGLTNEQFF.

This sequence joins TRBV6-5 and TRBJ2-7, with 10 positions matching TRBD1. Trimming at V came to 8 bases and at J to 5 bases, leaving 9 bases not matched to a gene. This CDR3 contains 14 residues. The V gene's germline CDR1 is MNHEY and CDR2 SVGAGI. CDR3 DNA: TGTGCCAGCGGGGGACAGGGGAAGAGCGACGAGCAGTACTTC. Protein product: CASGGQGKSDEQYF.

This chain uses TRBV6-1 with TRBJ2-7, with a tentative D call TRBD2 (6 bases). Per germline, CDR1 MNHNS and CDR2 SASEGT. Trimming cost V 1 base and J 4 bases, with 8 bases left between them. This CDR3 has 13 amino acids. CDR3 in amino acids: CASSEVAGYEQYV. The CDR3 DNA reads TGTGCCAGCAGTGAAGTGGCGGGGTACGAGCAGTACGTC.